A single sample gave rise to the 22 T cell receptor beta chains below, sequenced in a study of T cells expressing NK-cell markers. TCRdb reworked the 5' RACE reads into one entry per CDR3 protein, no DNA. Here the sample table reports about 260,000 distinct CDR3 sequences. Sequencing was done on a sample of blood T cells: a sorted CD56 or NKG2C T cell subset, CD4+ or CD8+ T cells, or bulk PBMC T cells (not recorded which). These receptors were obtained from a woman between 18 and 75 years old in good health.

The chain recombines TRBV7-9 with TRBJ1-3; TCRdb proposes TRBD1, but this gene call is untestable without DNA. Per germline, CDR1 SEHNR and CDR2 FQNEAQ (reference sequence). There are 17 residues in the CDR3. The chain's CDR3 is CASSFGQLLISGNTIYF.

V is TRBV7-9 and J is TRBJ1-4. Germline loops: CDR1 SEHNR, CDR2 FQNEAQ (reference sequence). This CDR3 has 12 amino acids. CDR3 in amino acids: CASSSSGGELFF.

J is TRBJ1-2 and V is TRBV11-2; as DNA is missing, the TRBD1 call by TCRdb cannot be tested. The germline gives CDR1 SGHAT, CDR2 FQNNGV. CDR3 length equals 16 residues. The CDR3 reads CASIPHRDRIDYGYTF.

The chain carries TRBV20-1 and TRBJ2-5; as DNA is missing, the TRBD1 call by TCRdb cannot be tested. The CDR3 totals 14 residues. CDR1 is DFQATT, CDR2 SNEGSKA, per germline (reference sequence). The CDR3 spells CSAPRPRDMETQYF.

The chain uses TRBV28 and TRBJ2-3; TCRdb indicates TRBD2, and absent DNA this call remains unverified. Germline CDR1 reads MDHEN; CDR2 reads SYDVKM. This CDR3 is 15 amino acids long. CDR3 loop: CASSLSEAGPDTQYF.

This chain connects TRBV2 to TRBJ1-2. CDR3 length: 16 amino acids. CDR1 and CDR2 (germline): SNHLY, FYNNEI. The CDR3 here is CASSGDRPPLLYGYTF.

The CDR3: CSVEIGQRETQYF. This chain connects TRBV29-1 to TRBJ2-5; TCRdb gives TRBD2 as the D gene, but with no DNA this cannot be confirmed. Germline loops: CDR1 SQVTM, CDR2 ANQGSEA. There are 13 residues in the CDR3.

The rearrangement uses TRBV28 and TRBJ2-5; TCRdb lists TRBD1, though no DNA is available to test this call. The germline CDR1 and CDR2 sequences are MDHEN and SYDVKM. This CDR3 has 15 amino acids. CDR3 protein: CASSLPGAGKETQYF.

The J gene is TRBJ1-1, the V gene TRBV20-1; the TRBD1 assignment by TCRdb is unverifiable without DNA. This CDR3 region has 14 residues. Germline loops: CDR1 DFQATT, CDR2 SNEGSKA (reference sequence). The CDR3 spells CSARDARANTEAFF.

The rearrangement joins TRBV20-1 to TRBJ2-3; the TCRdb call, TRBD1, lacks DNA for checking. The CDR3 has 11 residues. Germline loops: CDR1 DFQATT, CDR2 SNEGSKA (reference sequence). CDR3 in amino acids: CSAPAGDTQYF.

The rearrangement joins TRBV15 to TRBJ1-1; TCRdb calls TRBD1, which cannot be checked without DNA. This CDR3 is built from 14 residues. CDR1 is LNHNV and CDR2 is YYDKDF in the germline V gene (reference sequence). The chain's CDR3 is CATSRAQVNTEAFF.

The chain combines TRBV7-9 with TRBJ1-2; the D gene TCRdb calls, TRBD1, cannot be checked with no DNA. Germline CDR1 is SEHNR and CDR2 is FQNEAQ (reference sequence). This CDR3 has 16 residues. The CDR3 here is CASSLLGQGEFGGYTF.

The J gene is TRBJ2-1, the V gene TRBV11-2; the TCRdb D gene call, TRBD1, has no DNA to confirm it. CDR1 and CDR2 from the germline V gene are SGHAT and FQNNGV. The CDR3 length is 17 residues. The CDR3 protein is CASSPRTARSSYNEQFF.

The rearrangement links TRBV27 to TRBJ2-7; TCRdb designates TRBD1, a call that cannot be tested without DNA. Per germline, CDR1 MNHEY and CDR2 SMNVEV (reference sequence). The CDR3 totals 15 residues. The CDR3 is CASSSGQAASYEQYF.

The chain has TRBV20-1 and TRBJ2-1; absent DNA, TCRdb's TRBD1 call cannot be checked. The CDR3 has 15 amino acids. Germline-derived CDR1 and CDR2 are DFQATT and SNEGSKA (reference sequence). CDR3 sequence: CSAPHGTGFGNEQFF.

The CDR3 is CASCKAGYNEQFF. The chain combines TRBV12-3 or TRBV12-4 with TRBJ2-1. This CDR3 has 13 amino acids.

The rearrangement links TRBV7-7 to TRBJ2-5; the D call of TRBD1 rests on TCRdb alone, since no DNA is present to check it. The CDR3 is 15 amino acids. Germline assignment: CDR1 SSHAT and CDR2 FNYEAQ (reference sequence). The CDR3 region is CASSHLQGPQETQYF. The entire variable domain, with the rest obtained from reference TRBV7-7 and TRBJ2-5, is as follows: GAGVSQSPRYKVTKRGQDVTLRCDPISSHATLYWYQQALGQGPEFLTYFNYEAQPDKSGLPSDRFSAERPEGSISTLTIQRTEQRDSAMYRCASSHLQGPQETQYFGPGTRLLVL.

This chain's CDR3 is CASSQIIPLPDRTDTQYF. V usage is TRBV4-1 and J usage is TRBJ2-3; TCRdb outputs TRBD2, but without DNA this stays unchecked. This CDR3 region has 18 residues. Germline V gives CDR1 MGHRA, CDR2 YSYEKL.

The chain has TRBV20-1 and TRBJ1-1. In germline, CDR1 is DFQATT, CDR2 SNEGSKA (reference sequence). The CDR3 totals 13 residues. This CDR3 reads CSARREGPTRAFF.

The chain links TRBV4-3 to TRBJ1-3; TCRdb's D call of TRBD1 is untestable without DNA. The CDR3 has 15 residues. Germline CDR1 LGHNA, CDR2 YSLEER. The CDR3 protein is CASSQVGGFGNTIYF.

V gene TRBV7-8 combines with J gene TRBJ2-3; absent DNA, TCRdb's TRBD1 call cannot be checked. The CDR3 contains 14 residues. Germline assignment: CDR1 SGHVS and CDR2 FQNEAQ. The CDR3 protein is CASSLAQRGDTQYF.

The CDR3 spells CASAGPTNEKLFF. This chain joins TRBV12-5 and TRBJ1-4. This CDR3 comprises 13 residues. Germline loops: CDR1 LGHNT, CDR2 FRNRAP.